This T cell receptor (beta chain) is drawn from a study of CD8 T cells in ankylosing spondylitis. Comment on this clonotype: Its matching antigen is unknown.

Trimming pared 7 bases from V and 5 bases from J, leaving 26 bases between. The CDR3 covers 18 residues. TCRdb re-analysed the 5' RACE reads in MiXCR, keeping a single row per CDR3 protein. The sample includes around 770,000 distinct CDR3 sequences, around 17% seen only once; the top ten take approximately 18%. General observations from the study: Relatively rare in peripheral blood, disease-linked clones were also CD8+. The study identified a TCR beta motif of under ten highly homologous variants that appeared characteristic of ankylosing spondylitis blood.

The TCR originated in a male donor with ankylosing spondylitis. The sequencing input was blood, either unsorted or a sorted T cell fraction (not recorded which). The V and J genes are TRBV12-3 or TRBV12-4 and TRBJ2-2, with D perhaps TRBD2 (6 bases). This CDR3 reads CASTDSISLGGRTGELFF. The CDR3 DNA reads TGTGCCAGCACCGACTCCATCTCCCTGGGGGGTCGAACCGGGGAGCTGTTTTTT.